The entry below gives a single TCR beta chain sequence along with its context. Its recognized antigen is unknown. Base qualities are not recorded, but no much larger clone differs from it by a single base. This sample is part of a study of blood T cell repertoires in COVID-19 (dated by TCRdb to 2019 to 2021). Regarding the research as a whole: Samples covering the acute and convalescent phases of COVID-19 were provided by collaborators in the United States, Italy and Spain. Subjects who had been exposed to COVID-19, were actively infected with it, or had recovered from it provided the deeply sampled blood TCRbeta repertoires that made up the dataset. Where available, HLA class I and class II types were taken from metadata supplied by the sample provider and were not determined by assay-based typing. Samples were obtained from the ongoing ImmuneRACE study (first 160 participants) and from over 1,000 subjects provided by 6 global collaborators. The repertoires were released in a freely available public database meant as a resource for research on the immune response to SARS-CoV-2. The sample metadata nearly always contained a de-identified subject ID, COVID-19 status, age in years and sex. The prospective study material was composed of cDNA or gDNA derived from T cells, B-cell-depleted T cells, or PBMCs.

The trim is 0 bases for V and 7 bases for J, with a gap of 19 bases between the germline ends. There are 18 amino acids in the CDR3, from cysteine to phenylalanine inclusive. Just the 54-base CDR3 DNA is kept, in frame starting at base 1. The germline V gene specifies SGHAT as CDR1 and FQNNGV as CDR2. The immunoSEQ Assay, a bias-controlled multiplex PCR, was used to amplify TCRbeta CDR3 regions from genomic DNA. The source study handled its data this way. The number of nucleated cells in each sample was estimated by amplification of reference gene primers within the assay. To quantify the absolute abundance of each unique TCRbeta CDR3 rearrangement, sequence reads were collapsed and filtered. Productive Simpson clonality was computed per sample as the square root of Simpson's diversity index over productive rearrangements. What TCRdb holds here is the immuneACCESS table cut down to in-frame rearrangements. Part of the clones is not present; checked against another copy, under half of the missing clones reflect an unresolved V gene, and the others are unexplained. For V, J and clone size, that table is used; D and trimming come from the DNA. In this sample the table shows 200,000 to 250,000 clones, more than 80% of which occur a single time. The leading ten clones occupy 7.5% to 9% of the sample.

Overall results and qualifications from the work: Clinical and demographic metadata were provided uncurated, with the amount varying by source and participant.

At one collaborating source in Seattle, patients were enrolled during active infection and were followed longitudinally through the course of disease. Collaborating institutions collected whole blood in K2EDTA tubes following their own protocols. For TCRbeta analysis, collaborators shipped samples in one of three forms: frozen whole blood, isolated PBMCs, or DNA extracted from either of those sample types. The source material was peripheral blood. This clonotype originated in an elderly woman with COVID-19, enrolled during active disease. The rearrangement combines TRBV11-2 with TRBJ1-6, with an unclear D gene assignment. The bases are TGTGCCAGCAGCTTAGAGCCTCCAACCCCTTCGGTGAATTCACCCCTCCACTTT. Translated, this is CASSLEPPTPSVNSPLHF.